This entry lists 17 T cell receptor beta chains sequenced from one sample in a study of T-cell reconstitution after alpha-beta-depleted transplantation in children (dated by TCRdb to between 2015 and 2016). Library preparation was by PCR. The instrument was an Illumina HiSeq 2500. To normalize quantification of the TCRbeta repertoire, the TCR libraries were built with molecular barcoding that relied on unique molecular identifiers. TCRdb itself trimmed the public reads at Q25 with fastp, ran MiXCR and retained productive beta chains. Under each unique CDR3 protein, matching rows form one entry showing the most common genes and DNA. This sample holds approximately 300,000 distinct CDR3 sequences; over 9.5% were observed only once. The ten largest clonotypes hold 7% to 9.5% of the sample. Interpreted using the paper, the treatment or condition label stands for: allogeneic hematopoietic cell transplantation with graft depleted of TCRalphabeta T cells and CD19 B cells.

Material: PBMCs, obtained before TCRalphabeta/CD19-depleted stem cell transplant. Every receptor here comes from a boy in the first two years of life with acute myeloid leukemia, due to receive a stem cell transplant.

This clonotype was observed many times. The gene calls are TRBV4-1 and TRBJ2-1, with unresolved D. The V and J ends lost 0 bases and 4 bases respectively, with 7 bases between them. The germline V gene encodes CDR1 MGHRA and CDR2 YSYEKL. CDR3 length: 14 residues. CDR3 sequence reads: CASSQDIIYNEQFF. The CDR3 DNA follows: TGCGCCAGCAGCCAAGATATCATTTACAATGAGCAGTTCTTC.

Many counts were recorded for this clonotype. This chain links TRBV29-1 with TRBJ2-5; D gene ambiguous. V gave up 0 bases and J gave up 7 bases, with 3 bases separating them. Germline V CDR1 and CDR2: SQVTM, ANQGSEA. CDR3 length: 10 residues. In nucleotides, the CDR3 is TGCAGCGTTGAAGAAGGGACCCAGTACTTC. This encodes CSVEEGTQYF.

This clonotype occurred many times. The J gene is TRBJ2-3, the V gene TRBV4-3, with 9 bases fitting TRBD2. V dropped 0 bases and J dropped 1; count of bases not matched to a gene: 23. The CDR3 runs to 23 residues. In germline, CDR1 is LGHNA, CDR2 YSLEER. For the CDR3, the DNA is TGCGCCAGCAGCCAAGACGCCCCCGTTAGCGGGAGATACCTAGCACACGGCACAGATACGCAGTATTTT. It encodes CASSQDAPVSGRYLAHGTDTQYF.

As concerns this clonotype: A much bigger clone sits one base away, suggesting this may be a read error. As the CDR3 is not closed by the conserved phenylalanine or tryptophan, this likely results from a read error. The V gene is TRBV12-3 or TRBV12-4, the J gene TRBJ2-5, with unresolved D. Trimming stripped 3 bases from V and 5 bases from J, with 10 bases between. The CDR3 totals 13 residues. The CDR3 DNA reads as TGTGCCAGCAGTTTTTTCAGGTTGGAGACCCAGTACGTC. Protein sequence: CASSFFRLETQYV.

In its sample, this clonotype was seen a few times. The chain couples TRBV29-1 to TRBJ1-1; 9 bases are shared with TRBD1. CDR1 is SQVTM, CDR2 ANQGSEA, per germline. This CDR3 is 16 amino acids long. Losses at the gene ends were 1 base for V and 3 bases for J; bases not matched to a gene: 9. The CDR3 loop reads CSVEGTTGGGDTEAFF. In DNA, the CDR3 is TGCAGCGTTGAAGGAACGACAGGGGGGGGGGACACTGAAGCTTTCTTT.

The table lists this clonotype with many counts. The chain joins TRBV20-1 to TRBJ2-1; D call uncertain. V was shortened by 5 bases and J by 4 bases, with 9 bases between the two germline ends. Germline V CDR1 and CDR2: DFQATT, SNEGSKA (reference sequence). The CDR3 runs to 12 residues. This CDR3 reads CSAPLRYNEQFF. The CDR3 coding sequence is TGCAGTGCTCCTCTCCGGTACAATGAGCAGTTCTTC.

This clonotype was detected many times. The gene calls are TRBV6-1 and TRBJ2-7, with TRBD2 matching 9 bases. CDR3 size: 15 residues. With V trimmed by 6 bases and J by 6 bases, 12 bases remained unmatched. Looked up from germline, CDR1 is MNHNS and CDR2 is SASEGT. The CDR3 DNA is TGTGCCAGCAGCCGGAAAGCGGGAGGACTCCTCGAGCAGTACTTC. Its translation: CASSRKAGGLLEQYF.

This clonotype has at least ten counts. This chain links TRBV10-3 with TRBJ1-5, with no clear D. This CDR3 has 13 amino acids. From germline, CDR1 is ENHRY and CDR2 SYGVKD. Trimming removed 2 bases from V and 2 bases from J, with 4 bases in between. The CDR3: CAISERGNQPQHF. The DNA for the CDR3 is TGTGCCATCAGTGAGAGAGGCAATCAGCCCCAGCATTTT.

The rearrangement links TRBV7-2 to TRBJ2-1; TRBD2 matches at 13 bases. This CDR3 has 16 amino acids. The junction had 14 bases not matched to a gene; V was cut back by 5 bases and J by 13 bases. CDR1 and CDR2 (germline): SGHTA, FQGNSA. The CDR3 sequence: CASSPRTSGGALDQFF. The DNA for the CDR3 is TGTGCCAGCAGCCCTAGAACTAGCGGGGGGGCGCTTGACCAGTTCTTC.

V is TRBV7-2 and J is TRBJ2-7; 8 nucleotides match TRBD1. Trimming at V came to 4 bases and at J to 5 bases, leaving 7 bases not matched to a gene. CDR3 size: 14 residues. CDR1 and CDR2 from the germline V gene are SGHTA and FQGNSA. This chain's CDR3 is CASSSGTGLNEQYF. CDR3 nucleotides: TGTGCCAGCAGCTCCGGGACAGGACTAAACGAGCAGTACTTC.

CDR3 nucleotides: TGTGCCAGCAGTGGGGAGACATCGAACACCGGGGAGCTGTTTTTT. Its translation is CASSGETSNTGELFF. The gene calls are TRBV12-3 or TRBV12-4 and TRBJ2-2; TRBD2 might be the D (5 bases). Trimming shortened V by 5 bases and J by 0 bases, and 10 bases separated the two germline ends. CDR3 length equals 15 residues.

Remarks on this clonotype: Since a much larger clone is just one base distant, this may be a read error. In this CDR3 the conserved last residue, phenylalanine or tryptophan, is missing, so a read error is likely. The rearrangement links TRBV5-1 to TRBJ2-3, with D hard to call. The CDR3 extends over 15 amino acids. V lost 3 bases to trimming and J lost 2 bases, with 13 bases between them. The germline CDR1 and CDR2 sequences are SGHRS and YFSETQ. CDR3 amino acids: CASSSPTPTTDTQYY. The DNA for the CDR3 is TGCGCCAGCAGCTCCCCAACTCCTACCACAGATACGCAGTATTAT.

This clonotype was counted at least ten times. CDR3 protein: CASSYEPSSYNEQFF. In nucleotides, the CDR3 is TGTGCCAGCAGTTACGAGCCGAGCTCCTACAATGAGCAGTTCTTC. J is TRBJ2-1 and V is TRBV6-5; D is unresolved. Trimming stripped 2 bases from V and 0 bases from J, with 8 bases between. Germline V gene sequence: CDR1 MNHEY, CDR2 SVGAGI. There are 15 residues in the CDR3.

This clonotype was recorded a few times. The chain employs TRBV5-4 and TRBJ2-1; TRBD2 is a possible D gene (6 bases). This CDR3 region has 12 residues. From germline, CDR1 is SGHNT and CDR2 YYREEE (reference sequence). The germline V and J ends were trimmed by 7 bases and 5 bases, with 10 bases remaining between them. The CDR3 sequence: CASRGLDNEQFF. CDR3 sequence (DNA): TGTGCCAGCCGGGGACTCGACAATGAGCAGTTCTTC.

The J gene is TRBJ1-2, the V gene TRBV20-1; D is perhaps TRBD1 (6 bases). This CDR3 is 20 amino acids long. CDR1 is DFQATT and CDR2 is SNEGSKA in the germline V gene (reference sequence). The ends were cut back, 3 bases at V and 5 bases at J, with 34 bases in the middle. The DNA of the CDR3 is TGCAGTGCTAGGACCCCTGGGGACAAGAATTATCTCCTATCTGGGTATGGCTACACCTTC. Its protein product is CSARTPGDKNYLLSGYGYTF.

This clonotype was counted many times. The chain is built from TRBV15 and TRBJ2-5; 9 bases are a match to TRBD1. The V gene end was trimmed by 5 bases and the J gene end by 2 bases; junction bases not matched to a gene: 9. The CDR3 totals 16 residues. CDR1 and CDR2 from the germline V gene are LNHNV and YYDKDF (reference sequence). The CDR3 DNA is TGTGCCACCAGCGACAGTACAGGGGGCGATCAAGAGACCCAGTACTTC. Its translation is CATSDSTGGDQETQYF.

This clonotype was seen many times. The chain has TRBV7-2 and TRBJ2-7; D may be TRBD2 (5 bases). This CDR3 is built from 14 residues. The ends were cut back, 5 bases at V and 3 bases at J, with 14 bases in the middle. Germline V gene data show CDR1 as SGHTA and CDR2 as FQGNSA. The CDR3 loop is CASSPLGGGYEQYF. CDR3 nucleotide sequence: TGTGCCAGCAGCCCCCTAGGAGGAGGCTACGAGCAGTACTTC.